This T cell receptor beta chain is drawn from a study of T cell responses to AZD1222 COVID-19 vaccine. Study outcomes and limitations: The donor cohort was predominantly white British with a female majority, and clonal diversity may have been underestimated.

As concerns this clone: The antigen remains unidentified.

The data were produced by immunoSEQ multiplex PCR, yet TCRdb's version contains in-frame clones alone and is incomplete. This table holds 150,000 to 170,000 clones, 86% found once. CDR1 and CDR2 from the germline V gene are MDHEN and SYDVKM. CDR3 length equals 13 residues. Trimming cost V 3 bases and J 4 bases; bases outside gene matches: 2. The receptor comes from an adult in good health. The chain combines TRBV28 with TRBJ1-2; 7 positions agree with TRBD1. This specimen consisted of peripheral blood, obtained on day 0 of MenACWY control vaccination. The CDR3 reads CASSFRQGYGYTF. CDR3 sequence (DNA): TGTGCCAGCAGTTTCCGACAGGGCTATGGCTACACCTTC.